This TCR beta chain was recovered during a study of T cells in localized non-small cell lung cancer. Sequenced by immunoSEQ multiplex PCR; TCRdb stores in-frame clones only, minus some. The sample records more than 45,000 clones, roughly 85% being singletons. As for this clone: The antigen remains unidentified.

Points from the study as a whole: Adjacent lung tissue had a median approximately 61 of the top 100 clones found in the tumor. Prolonged overall survival went with higher T cell density in the blood. Tumor showed lower T cell clonality than uninvolved adjacent lung, where it was highest.

CDR3 length equals 15 residues. Germline V gene sequence: CDR1 ENHRY, CDR2 SYGVKD. V was pared by 5 bases and J by 2 bases, with 12 bases between. The receptor comes from a male donor older than 55 with stage III squamous cell lung carcinoma. This rearrangement joins TRBV10-3 to TRBJ2-2; D may match TRBD1 or TRBD2 (5 bases each). The sequenced sample was peripheral blood, obtained before any cancer treatment. The CDR3, as DNA: TGTGCCATCAGTACCGGGACGCCTAACACCGGGGAGCTGTTTTTT. As protein: CAISTGTPNTGELFF.